What follows is one T cell receptor (beta chain) and its context. Germline CDR1 is SGHAT and CDR2 is FQNNGV. V gave up 2 bases and J gave up 5 bases, with 12 bases separating them. CDR3 length: 15 residues. The source of the sample is a study of response to subunit inactivated influenza vaccine. TCRdb reprocessed the RT-PCR reads via MiXCR and lists one record per CDR3 protein. This sample yields approximately 520,000 distinct CDR3 sequences, of which roughly 27% are seen a single time; around 1.8% belongs to the top ten. The chain uses TRBV11-2 and TRBJ2-2; possible D gene TRBD2, 6 bases. The sequence was obtained from a man aged 45-65 years who received an inactivated influenza vaccine. The material was CD4+ T cells sorted from PBMCs, obtained around 5 days after vaccination. The CDR3 region has the DNA TGTGCCAGCAGCTTACAGGGAGGAAAGACCGGGGAGCTGTTTTTT. It translates to CASSLQGGKTGELFF.